One and the same sample provided the 23 T cell receptor beta chains below, sequenced in a study of T cells in Graves' hyperthyroidism and ophthalmopathy. Researchers took RNA transcripts and amplified the TCR beta CDR3 regions from them. The TCR CDR3 was amplified in a first-round RT-PCR using the HTBI primer set. One entry per CDR3 protein, called by TCRdb with MiXCR from the multiplex PCR reads. Here the sample spans about 700,000 distinct CDR3 sequences, about 15% being singletons. Sequencing was performed on blood. Source of these receptors: a woman in her late teens or twenties with Graves' hyperthyroidism.

This chain links TRBV18 with TRBJ2-7, with D perhaps TRBD1 (6 bases). The CDR3 has 15 residues. V was pared by 5 bases and J by 0 bases, with 14 bases between. Germline V gives CDR1 KGHSH, CDR2 LQKENI. Here the CDR3 DNA reads TGTGCCAGCTCAGCCCGACAGGCGAGCTCCTACGAGCAGTACTTC. It specifies CASSARQASSYEQYF.

This clonotype has only one observation. This sequence joins TRBV7-2 and TRBJ2-1; 10 bases match TRBD2. This CDR3 is built from 16 residues. Trimming cost V 4 bases and J 4 bases; bases outside gene matches: 7. From germline, CDR1 is SGHTA and CDR2 FQGNSA. CDR3 in amino acids: CASSSRLAGLYNEQFF. CDR3 sequence (DNA): TGTGCCAGCAGCTCACGACTAGCGGGCCTATACAATGAGCAGTTCTTC.

The V and J genes are TRBV5-1 and TRBJ2-2; TRBD1 matches 10 bases. Germline V lookup: CDR1 SGHRS, CDR2 YFSETQ. The CDR3 totals 16 residues. V dropped 3 bases and J dropped 6; count of bases not matched to a gene: 8. CDR3: CASSSRQGALPGELFF. CDR3 DNA: TGCGCCAGCAGCTCCCGACAGGGGGCCCTCCCCGGGGAGCTGTTTTTT.

CDR3 region: CASSAPDSLFGYTF. The CDR3, as DNA: TGCGCCAGCAGCGCGCCGGACTCGCTCTTTGGCTACACCTTC. This chain links TRBV5-1 with TRBJ1-2; D not resolved. This CDR3 is built from 14 residues. The V end was cut by 4 bases, the J end by 7 bases, with 17 bases between. The germline V gene has CDR1 SGHRS and CDR2 YFSETQ. Supplemented by reference TRBV5-1 and TRBJ1-2, the full variable domain reads KAGVTQTPRYLIKTRGQQVTLSCSPISGHRSVSWYQQTPGQGLQFLFEYFSETQRNKGNFPGRFSGRQFSNSRSEMNVSTLELGDSALYLCASSAPDSLFGYTFGSGTRLTVV.

V and J are TRBV7-9 and TRBJ1-5; D possibly corresponds to TRBD1 (6 bases). V was clipped by 5 bases and J by 7 bases, with 15 bases between them. Germline values: CDR1 SEHNR, CDR2 FQNEAQ (reference sequence). The CDR3 extends over 14 amino acids. The CDR3 DNA is TGTGCCAGCAGCGCCCACGACAGGAACCAGCCCCAGCATTTT. Amino acids: CASSAHDRNQPQHF.

The V gene is TRBV9, the J gene TRBJ2-1; TRBD2 is a possible D gene (6 bases). Germline-derived CDR1 and CDR2 are SGDLS and YYNGEE. V shed 1 base and J shed 2 bases, with 10 bases lying between them. CDR3 size: 15 residues. CDR3 sequence: CASSVRLAAYNEQFF. DNA for the CDR3: TGTGCCAGCAGCGTACGGTTAGCGGCCTACAATGAGCAGTTCTTC. Combining the CDR3 with reference TRBV9 and TRBJ2-1 gives the whole variable domain DSGVTQTPKHLITATGQRVTLRCSPRSGDLSVYWYQQSLDQGLQFLIQYYNGEERAKGNILERFSAQQFPDLHSELNLSSLELGDSALYFCASSVRLAAYNEQFFGPGTRLTVL.

This clonotype occurred a few times. This sequence joins TRBV3-1 and TRBJ1-5, with D possibly being TRBD1 (5 bases). Germline V gene data show CDR1 as LGHDT and CDR2 as YNNKEL (reference sequence). The V end was cut by 2 bases, the J end by 6 bases, with 11 bases between. This CDR3 has 14 residues. The CDR3 nucleotides read TGTGCCAGCAGCCAAACGGGTGACAGTCAGCCCCAGCATTTT. Translated, it gives CASSQTGDSQPQHF.

The chain links TRBV12-3 or TRBV12-4 to TRBJ2-3; TRBD2 is a possible D gene (5 bases). V lost 7 bases to trimming and J lost 2 bases, with 13 bases between them. The CDR3 covers 14 residues. CDR3 region: CASIKGLATDTQYF. CDR3 nucleotides: TGTGCCAGCATAAAAGGACTGGCCACAGATACGCAGTATTTT.

The CDR3, as DNA: TGCAGTGCTAGAGATGGGAGAAGGGGGCGGGGTGAGCAGTTCTTC. It codes for CSARDGRRGRGEQFF. The chain has TRBV20-1 and TRBJ2-1; D might be TRBD1 (7 bases). Trimming stripped 0 bases from V and 9 bases from J, with 18 bases between. The V gene's germline CDR1 is DFQATT and CDR2 SNEGSKA (reference sequence). The CDR3 extends over 15 amino acids.

This clonotype has at least ten counts. The V and J genes are TRBV20-1 and TRBJ1-5; no reliable D call. V was shortened by 5 bases and J by 6 bases, with 17 bases between the two germline ends. This CDR3 has 14 amino acids. Germline loops: CDR1 DFQATT, CDR2 SNEGSKA (reference sequence). CDR3 residues: CSAQSFFGSQPQHF. The CDR3 DNA reads as TGCAGTGCTCAGTCCTTTTTTGGGTCTCAGCCCCAGCATTTT.

The genes are TRBV6-2 or TRBV6-3 and TRBJ1-5; D unresolved. Deletions cut 5 bases from V and 3 bases from J, with 14 bases between. There are 15 residues in the CDR3. Germline V gives CDR1 MNHEY, CDR2 SVGEGT. The DNA for the CDR3 is TGTGCCAGCAGTCCCGGACGGATTTTCAATCAGCCCCAGCATTTT. It encodes CASSPGRIFNQPQHF.

The rearrangement links TRBV5-6 to TRBJ1-1; no clear D. Looked up from germline, CDR1 is SGHDT and CDR2 is YYEEEE. V was pared by 4 bases and J by 0 bases, with 16 bases between. The CDR3 runs to 16 residues. The CDR3 spells CASSKAWSSMNTEAFF. CDR3 in DNA: TGTGCCAGCAGCAAGGCGTGGAGTTCCATGAACACTGAAGCTTTCTTT.

This clonotype was seen at least ten times. The chain combines TRBV29-1 with TRBJ2-1, with 14 bases lining up with TRBD2. This CDR3 spans 15 amino acids. The trim removed 6 bases at V and 8 bases at J, leaving 9 bases unmatched. Germline values: CDR1 SQVTM, CDR2 ANQGSEA. The CDR3 DNA sequence: TGCAGCGTGATAGGGACTAGCGGGAGCGTCGATGAGCAGTTCTTC. The encoded protein is CSVIGTSGSVDEQFF.

The chain joins TRBV5-1 to TRBJ1-3, with D unresolved. V was clipped by 1 base and J by 0 bases, with 14 bases between them. Germline CDR1 and CDR2: SGHRS and YFSETQ. The CDR3 is 17 amino acids. CDR3 loop: CASSLRPAGDSGNTIYF. The CDR3, as DNA: TGCGCCAGCAGCTTGCGTCCAGCCGGAGACTCTGGAAACACCATATATTTT.

The chain uses TRBV12-3 or TRBV12-4 and TRBJ1-5; possible D gene TRBD1, 6 bases. CDR3 length equals 15 residues. V lost 5 bases and J 4 bases, leaving 15 bases between the germline ends. The CDR3 nucleotides are TGTGCCAGCAGTGGGGCTGGGGGCCTTAATCAGCCCCAGCATTTT. This codes for CASSGAGGLNQPQHF.

V and J are TRBV4-2 and TRBJ1-3, with unresolved D. Looked up from germline, CDR1 is LGHNA and CDR2 is YNFKEQ. The CDR3 spans 16 residues. V dropped 0 bases and J dropped 0 bases, with 9 bases sitting between them. CDR3 sequence reads: CASSQDWASSGNTIYF. For the CDR3, the DNA is TGTGCCAGCAGCCAAGATTGGGCCAGCTCTGGAAACACCATATATTTT.

Concerning this clonotype: One end of the junction does not line up with germline, which may come from a read error. The V gene is TRBV2, the J gene TRBJ2-1; TRBD2 matches 7 bases. This CDR3 comprises 15 residues. Germline loops: CDR1 SNHLY, CDR2 FYNNEI. CDR3 DNA sequence: TGTGCCAGCAGCCCAGGACTAGTGGACCCCAATGAGCAGCTCTTC. Its translation: CASSPGLVDPNEQLF.

The chain uses TRBV19 and TRBJ2-2; D is uncertain. Germline V gene sequence: CDR1 LNHDA, CDR2 SQIVND (reference sequence). Between the trimmed V and J ends, which lost 7 bases and 6 bases, there was a span of 9 bases. The CDR3 extends over 12 amino acids. The CDR3 DNA is TGTGCCAGTAATGAGTACCCCGGGGAGCTGTTTTTT. Amino acid sequence: CASNEYPGELFF.

The chain carries TRBV4-1 and TRBJ1-1; D uncertain. CDR3 length: 14 amino acids. Germline CDR1 reads MGHRA; CDR2 reads YSYEKL. The V end was cut by 1 base, the J end by 4 bases, with 10 bases between. The CDR3 DNA is TGCGCCAGCAGCCAAGTAGGCCTCCGCACTGAAGCTTTCTTT. Its translation is CASSQVGLRTEAFF.

The chain combines TRBV4-1 with TRBJ2-3; 7 bases line up with TRBD2. The length of the CDR3 is 16 residues. Germline V gives CDR1 MGHRA, CDR2 YSYEKL. The ends lost 0 bases at V and 2 bases at J; junction bases unmatched: 5. The CDR3 sequence is CASSQEGAGNTDTQYF. The CDR3 coding sequence is TGCGCCAGCAGCCAAGAAGGAGCGGGAAACACAGATACGCAGTATTTT.

At least ten counts were recorded for this clonotype. The chain carries TRBV20-1 and TRBJ2-7; the D gene is possibly TRBD2 (5 bases). Germline V CDR1 and CDR2: DFQATT, SNEGSKA (reference sequence). The ends were cut back, 0 bases at V and 0 bases at J, with 12 bases in the middle. The CDR3 has 15 amino acids. The CDR3 protein is CSARDPGSPSYEQYF. The CDR3, as DNA: TGCAGTGCTAGAGATCCGGGGTCCCCCTCCTACGAGCAGTACTTC.

The chain carries TRBV15 and TRBJ1-2, with D possibly matching TRBD1 (5 bases). V was cut by 0 bases and J by 2 bases, with 10 bases left in between. Germline V gene lookup returns CDR1 LNHNV and CDR2 YYDKDF (reference sequence). The CDR3 loop spans 15 amino acids. The CDR3, as DNA: TGTGCCACCAGCAGAGATAAGGACAAGAACTATGGCTACACCTTC. Protein sequence: CATSRDKDKNYGYTF.

This clonotype was seen repeatedly, ten times or more. CDR3 sequence reads: CASSLDRGRGYTF. The CDR3 region has the DNA TGTGCCAGCAGCTTAGATCGGGGGAGGGGCTACACCTTC. The rearrangement uses TRBV11-2 and TRBJ1-2; D is perhaps TRBD1 (5 bases). V lost 0 bases to trimming and J lost 8 bases, with 10 bases between them. Germline V gene data show CDR1 as SGHAT and CDR2 as FQNNGV. The CDR3 loop spans 13 amino acids.